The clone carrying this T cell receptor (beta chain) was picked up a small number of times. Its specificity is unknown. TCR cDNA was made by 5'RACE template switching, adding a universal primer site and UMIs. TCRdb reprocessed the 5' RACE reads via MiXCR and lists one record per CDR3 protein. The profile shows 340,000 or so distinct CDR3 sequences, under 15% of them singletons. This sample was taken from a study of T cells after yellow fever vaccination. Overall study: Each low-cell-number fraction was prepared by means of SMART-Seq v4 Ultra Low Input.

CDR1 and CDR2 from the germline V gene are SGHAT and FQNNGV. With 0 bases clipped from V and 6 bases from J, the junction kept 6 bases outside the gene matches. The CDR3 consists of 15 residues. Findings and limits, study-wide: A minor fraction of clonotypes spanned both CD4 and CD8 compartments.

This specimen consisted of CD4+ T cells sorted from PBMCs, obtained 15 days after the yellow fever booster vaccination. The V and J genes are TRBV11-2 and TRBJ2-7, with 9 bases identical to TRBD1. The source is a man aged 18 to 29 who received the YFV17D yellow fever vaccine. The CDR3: CASSLDPGQGSEQYF. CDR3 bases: TGTGCCAGCAGCTTAGATCCCGGACAGGGGTCCGAGCAGTACTTC.